This T cell receptor beta chain was captured in a study of OX40 agonist ivuxolimab in advanced cancers. Study-wide context: The study gave patients intravenous ivuxolimab at 0.01 to 10 mg/kg every 2 weeks. Points from the study as a whole: Partial responders at 0.1-3.0 mg/kg had among the lowest clonal expansion. Researchers report that CD8+ T cells had, on average, more expanded clones than CD4+.

The table lists this clone with a few counts. Its antigen is not identified. Profiling relied on immunoSEQ multiplex PCR, and the TCRdb table lists in-frame clones only, not all of them. This repertoire shows under 85,000 clones, 90% to 95% found once; its top ten account for around 4.9%. The germline V gene has CDR1 MGHRA and CDR2 YSYEKL. The CDR3 extends over 16 amino acids. Between the trimmed V and J ends, which lost 0 bases and 0 bases, there was a span of 8 bases. The V and J genes are TRBV4-1 and TRBJ2-2, with a weak D call TRBD1 (5 bases). This sequence originates from an adult with an advanced solid tumor such as melanoma, head and neck, liver or kidney cancer. Sequenced material: CD4+ or CD8+ T cells sorted from blood, taken in a trial of the OX40 agonist ivuxolimab. The CDR3 DNA sequence: TGCGCCAGCAGCCAAGACAGGGCGGCGAACACCGGGGAGCTGTTTTTT. Translated, it gives CASSQDRAANTGELFF.